This T cell receptor (beta chain) was recorded in a study of blood T cell repertoires in COVID-19. In the study overall: Collection of acute and convalescent COVID-19 samples took place in the United States, Italy and Spain. In each case, the material was cDNA or gDNA derived from T cells, B-cell-depleted T cells, or PBMCs.

Per the original data handling: Reference gene primers were amplified, and this amplification served to estimate nucleated cell counts. TCRdb's table, derived via immunoSEQ multiplex PCR, lists solely in-frame clones and lacks some. The DNA gave D and trimming, while V, J and clone size come from that table. This sample has 280,000 or so clones, with approximately 88% found just once. With 4 bases removed from V and 4 bases from J, the gap between germline ends came to 14 bases. Germline assignment: CDR1 SGHTA and CDR2 FQGNSA. CDR3 length: 15 residues. The chain carries TRBV7-2 and TRBJ1-3; D possibly corresponds to TRBD1 (5 bases). The source of this sequence is a woman aged 30 to 39 who had recovered from COVID-19. The sequencing input was peripheral blood. The CDR3 protein is CASSWDSYRGNTIYF. CDR3 coding DNA: TGTGCCAGCAGCTGGGACTCTTATAGGGGAAACACCATATATTTT.